In its sample, the clone carrying this T cell receptor (beta chain) was seen many times. Its antigen is still unknown. These data are taken from a study of molecular identifiers for immune sequencing clone quantification. Study-wide results and limits: Sharing of a barcode by identical TCR molecules could cause highly expanded clone sizes to be underestimated. Clones of above 20 RNA copies carried over 99% of effector molecules; in naive cells they carried under 1%.

In TCRdb, the PCR reads were re-called with MiXCR into one record per CDR3 protein. Of about 40,000 distinct CDR3 sequences listed, about 18% are singletons. Deletions cut 3 bases from V and 9 bases from J, with 10 bases between. The length of the CDR3 is 12 residues. Per germline, CDR1 SGDLS and CDR2 YYNGEE. The clonotype originates from a human donor in good health. Some libraries in this study had Jurkat cell RNA spiked in. Sequenced: naive CD8+ T cells from blood, with Jurkat cell RNA spiked in. As for subset: FACS-sorted CD8+CD4-CCR7+CD45RA+ naive T cells. The chain links TRBV9 to TRBJ2-1; D is uncertain. CDR3 protein: CASSAPGFEQFF. CDR3 DNA: TGTGCCAGCAGCGCCCCGGGTTTTGAGCAGTTCTTC.